A single sample is the source of the 4 T cell receptor beta chains below, sequenced in a study of blood T cell repertoires in COVID-19. This table comes from immunoSEQ multiplex PCR, and its TCRdb copy is limited to in-frame clones, with some not included. The data contain about 400,000 clones, approximately 88% of them seen just once; the ten biggest clones take up 1% to 1.5%. Sequencing input: peripheral blood. Source of these receptors: a man aged 35 to 55 with acute or convalescent COVID-19.

This clone was found once. The V and J genes are TRBV18 and TRBJ2-7, with 9 positions matching TRBD1. CDR1 is KGHSH and CDR2 is LQKENI in the germline V gene. The CDR3 length is 16 residues. Unmatched junction bases numbered 5, after V lost 2 bases and J lost 0 bases. The CDR3 DNA reads TGTGCCAGCTCACCAGGGACAGGGCCCCTCTCCTACGAGCAGTACTTC. This encodes CASSPGTGPLSYEQYF.

This chain connects TRBV7-3 to TRBJ2-7; 9 bases line up with TRBD1. CDR1 and CDR2 (germline): SGHTA, FQGTGA. The CDR3 spans 15 residues. V lost 4 bases to trimming and J lost 3 bases; unmatched junction nucleotides: 7. CDR3 residues: CASSSRPGQGYEQYF. CDR3 in DNA: TGTGCCAGCAGCTCAAGACCGGGACAGGGCTACGAGCAGTACTTC.

The V gene is TRBV6-5, the J gene TRBJ2-7, with D possibly being TRBD2 (6 bases). The V and J ends lost 7 bases and 2 bases respectively, with 15 bases between them. CDR1 is MNHEY and CDR2 is SVGAGI in the germline V gene. CDR3 length equals 14 residues. The CDR3 spells CASISGVGTYEQYF. CDR3 in DNA: TGTGCCAGCATTTCGGGGGTGGGGACCTACGAGCAGTACTTC.

To note about this clone: At the DNA level, this CDR3 is encoded by other sequences in the same sample as well. The chain uses TRBV6-5 and TRBJ1-6, with 7 bases that match TRBD1. The CDR3 contains 13 residues. Germline V CDR1 and CDR2: MNHEY, SVGAGI. The trim removed 7 bases at V and 6 bases at J, leaving 3 bases unmatched. The CDR3 region has the DNA TGTGCCAGCAACCGACAGGGTAATTCACCCCTCCACTTT. Translating it yields CASNRQGNSPLHF.